This T cell receptor (beta chain) was sequenced for a study of blood T cell repertoires in COVID-19. Across the whole study: Sites in the United States, Italy and Spain provided acute and convalescent COVID-19 samples. PBMCs, B-cell-depleted T cells, or T cells were the source of the cDNA or gDNA that made up the material.

Each participant's cohort was designated according to participant-reported clinical history. The method was immunoSEQ multiplex PCR; TCRdb's version includes in-frame clones alone and lacks a portion of them. Of about 400,000 clones in the sample, around 90% were seen once. CDR1 is LNHDA, CDR2 SQIVND, per germline (reference sequence). With 5 bases clipped from V and 3 bases from J, the junction kept 7 bases outside the gene matches. The CDR3 runs to 15 residues. The TCR was taken from a woman in her forties with acute COVID-19. This chain joins TRBV19 and TRBJ1-2; 9 bases line up with TRBD1. Input material: PBMCs or T cells enriched from blood (not recorded which). CDR3 DNA: TGTGCCAGTAGTCGTTTGGGACAGGGCGACTATGGCTACACCTTC. Encoded protein: CASSRLGQGDYGYTF.